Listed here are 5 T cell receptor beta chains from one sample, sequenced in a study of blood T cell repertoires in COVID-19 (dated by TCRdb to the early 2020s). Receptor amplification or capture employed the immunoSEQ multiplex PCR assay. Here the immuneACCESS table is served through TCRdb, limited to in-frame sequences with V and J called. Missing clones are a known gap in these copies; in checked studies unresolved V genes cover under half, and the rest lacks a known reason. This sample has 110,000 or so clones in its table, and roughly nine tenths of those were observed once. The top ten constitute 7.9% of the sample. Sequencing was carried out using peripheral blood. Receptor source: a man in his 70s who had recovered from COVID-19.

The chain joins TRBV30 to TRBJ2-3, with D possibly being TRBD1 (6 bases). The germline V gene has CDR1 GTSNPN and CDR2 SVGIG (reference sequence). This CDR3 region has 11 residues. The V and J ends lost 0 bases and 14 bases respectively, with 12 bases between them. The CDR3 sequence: CAWSVNREMYF. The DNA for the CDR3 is TGTGCCTGGAGTGTTAACAGGGAAATGTATTTT.

CDR3 in DNA: TGTGCCAGCAGCTTACAGTTCAGCGGGGAGCTGTTTTTT. Translated, it gives CASSLQFSGELFF. The chain joins TRBV7-9 to TRBJ2-2, with unresolved D. Trimming removed 2 bases from V and 7 bases from J, with 8 bases in between. Germline CDR1 is SEHNR and CDR2 is FQNEAQ (reference sequence). CDR3 length equals 13 residues.

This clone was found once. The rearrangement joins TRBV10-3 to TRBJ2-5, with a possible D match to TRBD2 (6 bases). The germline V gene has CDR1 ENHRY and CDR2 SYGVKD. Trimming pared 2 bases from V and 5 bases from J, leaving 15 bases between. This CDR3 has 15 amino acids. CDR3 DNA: TGTGCCATCAGTGAGAGAGCTACTAGCACGGAGACCCAGTACTTC. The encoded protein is CAISERATSTETQYF.

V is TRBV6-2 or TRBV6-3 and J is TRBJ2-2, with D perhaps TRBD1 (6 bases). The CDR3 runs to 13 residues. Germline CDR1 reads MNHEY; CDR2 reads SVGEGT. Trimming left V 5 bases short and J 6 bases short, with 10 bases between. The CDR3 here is CASSHRVAGELFF. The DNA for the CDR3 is TGTGCCAGCAGTCACAGGGTCGCCGGGGAGCTGTTTTTT.

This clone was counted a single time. The CDR3 sequence is CASSETAQGPAYEQYF. Here the CDR3 DNA reads TGTGCCAGCAGCGAGACGGCACAGGGGCCCGCCTACGAGCAGTACTTC. The chain links TRBV9 to TRBJ2-7, with TRBD1 identical over 7 bases. There are 16 residues in the CDR3. Trimming at V came to 3 bases and at J to 2 bases, leaving 11 bases not matched to a gene. CDR1 is SGDLS and CDR2 is YYNGEE in the germline V gene. The whole variable domain, filled in from reference TRBV9 and TRBJ2-7, reads DSGVTQTPKHLITATGQRVTLRCSPRSGDLSVYWYQQSLDQGLQFLIQYYNGEERAKGNILERFSAQQFPDLHSELNLSSLELGDSALYFCASSETAQGPAYEQYFGPGTRLTVT.